This TCR beta chain stems from a study of T cells in Graves' hyperthyroidism and ophthalmopathy. Clinicians diagnosed patients from clinical symptoms, serum thyroxine and TRAb, thyroid ultrasound and orbital computed tomography. General observations from the study: Ophthalmopathy could be told apart from stable hyperthyroidism with a 13 V-J model.

Authors of the study amplified TCR beta CDR3 regions from RNA transcripts. Using the HTBI primer set, a first-round RT-PCR was run on the TCR CDR3. TCRdb re-called the multiplex PCR reads with MiXCR, one entry per CDR3 protein. The profile covers roughly 840,000 distinct CDR3 sequences, with 35% to 45% appearing a single time and roughly 8.3% taken by the ten largest. V shed 2 bases and J shed 3 bases, with 10 bases lying between them. CDR3 length: 14 amino acids. CDR1 and CDR2 (germline): WNHNN, SYGVQD (reference sequence). The sample holds many counts of this clonotype. Its cognate antigen is unknown.

Sequencing was carried out using blood. This chain uses TRBV10-1 with TRBJ1-1; D is unresolved. This receptor was taken from a man between 18 and 29 years old with Graves' hyperthyroidism. For the CDR3, the DNA is TGCGCCAGCAGTGAGGATCAGGCACACACTGAAGCTTTCTTT. Its translation: CASSEDQAHTEAFF.